Listed here are 23 T cell receptor beta chains from one sample, sequenced in a study of tumor-infiltrating lymphocytes in localized non-small cell lung cancer. Here immunoSEQ multiplex PCR was the method, and the copy in TCRdb shows in-frame clones only, minus some. The table lists about 16,000 clones, around 75% of them singletons. The source material was lung tumor tissue. The receptors stem from a human donor with non-small cell lung cancer.

J is TRBJ1-6 and V is TRBV7-8; D ambiguous. V lost 3 bases to trimming and J lost 5 bases, with 11 bases between them. The CDR3 totals 15 residues. The V gene's germline CDR1 is SGHVS and CDR2 FQNEAQ. DNA for the CDR3: TGTGCCAGCAGCTTTACATCGACAAATAATTCACCCCTCCACTTT. Protein: CASSFTSTNNSPLHF. The whole variable domain, remainder taken from reference TRBV7-8 and TRBJ1-6, is GAGVSQSPRYKVAKRGQDVALRCDPISGHVSLFWYQQALGQGPEFLTYFQNEAQLDKSGLPSDRFFAERPEGSVSTLKIQRTQQEDSAVYLCASSFTSTNNSPLHFGNGTRLTVT.

CDR3 protein: CASSQDGIRDRPRNYGYTF. The CDR3 DNA sequence: TGCGCCAGCAGCCAAGATGGGATCCGGGACAGGCCGAGGAACTATGGCTACACCTTC. V gene TRBV4-1 combines with J gene TRBJ1-2; 8 nucleotides agree with TRBD1. CDR3 size: 19 residues. CDR1 MGHRA and CDR2 YSYEKL come from the germline V gene. With 0 bases clipped from V and 2 bases from J, the junction kept 14 bases outside the gene matches.

The rearrangement joins TRBV5-1 to TRBJ2-3, with TRBD2 matching over 11 bases. This CDR3 has 17 residues. Germline CDR1 and CDR2: SGHRS and YFSETQ. V shed 3 bases, J shed 0 bases, and the junction held 6 bases outside the gene matches. CDR3 nucleotide sequence: TGCGCCAGCAGCTGGGGTAGCGGGGGGGATAGCACAGATACGCAGTATTTT. Translation: CASSWGSGGDSTDTQYF.

The chain recombines TRBV30 with TRBJ2-2, with TRBD1 matching over 8 bases. The CDR3 is 18 amino acids. Germline trimming cut 3 bases from V and 3 bases from J; bases unmatched to any gene: 15. Germline V gene sequence: CDR1 GTSNPN, CDR2 SVGIG (reference sequence). The CDR3 here is CAWRDLDRVGSYTGELFF. In nucleotides, the CDR3 is TGTGCCTGGAGGGATCTGGACAGGGTGGGATCCTACACCGGGGAGCTGTTTTTT.

J is TRBJ1-1 and V is TRBV7-9; D gene ambiguous. Germline V gene lookup returns CDR1 SEHNR and CDR2 FQNEAQ (reference sequence). V gave up 4 bases and J gave up 4 bases, with 10 bases separating them. CDR3 size: 13 residues. CDR3 in amino acids: CASSSSSATEAFF. The CDR3 nucleotides read TGTGCCAGCAGCTCCTCCAGCGCCACTGAAGCTTTCTTT.

CDR3 loop: CASSLYLSGQGALGSYEQYF. Written as DNA, the CDR3 is TGTGCCAGCTCGCTTTATTTATCGGGACAGGGGGCGCTTGGGTCCTACGAGCAGTACTTC. The V gene is TRBV18, the J gene TRBJ2-7; 12 bases are a match to TRBD1. V gave up 6 bases and J gave up 1 base; unmatched junction bases: 19. This CDR3 has 20 residues. The germline V gene encodes CDR1 KGHSH and CDR2 LQKENI.

This sequence joins TRBV2 and TRBJ1-1; weak D call: TRBD1 (5 bases). The CDR3 contains 15 residues. The V end lost 4 bases, the J end lost 5 bases, and 17 bases lay between the germline ends. Germline CDR1 is SNHLY and CDR2 is FYNNEI. CDR3 sequence: CASSAQGGWGTEAFF. CDR3 sequence (DNA): TGTGCCAGCAGTGCCCAGGGCGGATGGGGGACTGAAGCTTTCTTT.

The rearrangement uses TRBV30 and TRBJ2-2; TRBD2 matches at 7 bases. This CDR3 contains 15 residues. Germline CDR1 GTSNPN, CDR2 SVGIG (reference sequence). Trimming took 4 bases from V and 0 from J; bases not matched to a gene: 5. The CDR3 nucleotides read TGTGCCTGGACAACTAGCGCCTCGAACACCGGGGAGCTGTTTTTT. This translates into CAWTTSASNTGELFF.

CDR3 in DNA: TGTGCCAGCAGTTTAAAGGACAGGGATTACGAGCAGTACTTC. Its translation: CASSLKDRDYEQYF. This chain uses TRBV27 with TRBJ2-7, with TRBD1 identical over 8 bases. CDR3 length: 14 amino acids. Unmatched junction bases numbered 4, after V lost 2 bases and J lost 4 bases. Germline CDR1 reads MNHEY; CDR2 reads SMNVEV (reference sequence).

This clone came up once. V is TRBV15 and J is TRBJ1-5; TRBD1 agrees at 10 bases. CDR3 length: 17 amino acids. V shed 3 bases, J shed 4 bases, and the junction held 9 bases outside the gene matches. The germline V gene has CDR1 LNHNV and CDR2 YYDKDF (reference sequence). The CDR3 coding sequence is TGTGCCACCAGCAGTGGTCAGGGACAGGGGAAGAATCAGCCCCAGCATTTT. It yields the protein CATSSGQGQGKNQPQHF.

This clone was found a few times. The chain employs TRBV29-1 and TRBJ2-7; perhaps TRBD2 as D (6 bases). The CDR3 contains 10 residues. Trimming took off 7 bases at V and 7 bases at J, with 11 bases between the two ends. CDR1 and CDR2 from the germline V gene are SQVTM and ANQGSEA. The CDR3 DNA follows: TGCAGCGCAGGGACTGAGGAGCAGTACTTC. This sequence encodes CSAGTEEQYF.

This clone came up a few times. The chain carries TRBV30 and TRBJ1-3, with D perhaps matching TRBD1 (6 bases). The germline V and J ends were trimmed by 5 bases and 0 bases, with 8 bases remaining between them. The CDR3 length is 13 residues. Per germline, CDR1 GTSNPN and CDR2 SVGIG (reference sequence). CDR3 sequence reads: CAWLTGSGNTIYF. Here the CDR3 DNA reads TGTGCCTGGTTGACAGGCTCTGGAAACACCATATATTTT.

The CDR3 DNA sequence: TGTGCCAGCAGTCTCCGGGGACAGCCGAACACTGAAGCTTTCTTT. Translating it yields CASSLRGQPNTEAFF. J is TRBJ1-1 and V is TRBV6-5; TRBD1 matches 7 bases. V trimming: 5 bases; J trimming: 1 base; junction bases outside the gene matches: 7. The CDR3 contains 15 residues. CDR1 MNHEY and CDR2 SVGAGI come from the germline V gene.

V gene TRBV7-9 combines with J gene TRBJ1-1; D may be TRBD1 (5 bases). The CDR3 totals 16 residues. Germline-derived CDR1 and CDR2 are SEHNR and FQNEAQ (reference sequence). Trimming cost V 6 bases and J 3 bases, with 20 bases left between them. The CDR3 is CASSFFSGRADTEAFF. The DNA for the CDR3 is TGTGCCAGCAGTTTTTTTTCAGGGCGAGCGGACACTGAAGCTTTCTTT.

This sequence joins TRBV25-1 and TRBJ2-1, with TRBD2 matching over 7 bases. The CDR3 is made up of 16 amino acids. V lost 4 bases and J lost 5; bases outside the gene matches: 11. CDR1 is MGHDK, CDR2 SYGVNS, per germline. The CDR3 nucleotides read TGTGCCAGCAGTGCCCCAGCCAGCGGGGATCACAATGAGCAGTTCTTC. Its translation: CASSAPASGDHNEQFF.

This chain uses TRBV7-9 with TRBJ2-1; D is perhaps TRBD2 (5 bases). The germline V and J ends were trimmed by 7 bases and 10 bases, with 17 bases remaining between them. Germline V gene data show CDR1 as SEHNR and CDR2 as FQNEAQ (reference sequence). This CDR3 comprises 13 residues. The CDR3 is CASTSDAGREQFF. As DNA, the CDR3 is TGTGCCAGCACCTCCGATGCGGGCAGAGAGCAGTTCTTC. The entire variable domain, with the rest obtained from reference TRBV7-9 and TRBJ2-1, is as follows: DTGVSQNPRHKITKRGQNVTFRCDPISEHNRLYWYRQTLGQGPEFLTYFQNEAQLEKSRLLSDRFSAERPKGSFSTLEIQRTEQGDSAMYLCASTSDAGREQFFGPGTRLTVL.

V is TRBV5-1 and J is TRBJ1-1; D perhaps matches TRBD1 (5 bases). Germline V lookup: CDR1 SGHRS, CDR2 YFSETQ. The CDR3 length is 15 residues. Trimming pared 3 bases from V and 6 bases from J, leaving 18 bases between. CDR3 DNA: TGCGCCAGCAGCTCCTACAGGTTGTTAAGAGCTGAAGCTTTCTTT. Translating gives CASSSYRLLRAEAFF. Supplemented by reference TRBV5-1 and TRBJ1-1, the full variable domain reads KAGVTQTPRYLIKTRGQQVTLSCSPISGHRSVSWYQQTPGQGLQFLFEYFSETQRNKGNFPGRFSGRQFSNSRSEMNVSTLELGDSALYLCASSSYRLLRAEAFFGQGTRLTVV.

The chain carries TRBV7-8 and TRBJ1-1; no clear D. The germline CDR1 and CDR2 sequences are SGHVS and FQNEAQ. With 5 bases removed from V and 0 bases from J, the gap between germline ends came to 7 bases. The CDR3 runs 13 residues. CDR3 bases: TGTGCCAGCAGCGTAGAGGTGAACACTGAAGCTTTCTTT. Its protein is CASSVEVNTEAFF.

The chain combines TRBV7-6 with TRBJ1-2; D remains unclear. V lost 4 bases to trimming and J lost 3 bases, with 6 bases between them. This CDR3 has 12 amino acids. The germline CDR1 and CDR2 sequences are SGHVS and FNYEAQ. The CDR3 sequence: CASSYGYYGYTF. CDR3 coding DNA: TGTGCCAGCAGCTATGGGTACTATGGCTACACCTTC.

The chain uses TRBV4-1 and TRBJ2-6, with 7 bases lining up with TRBD1. V shed 4 bases, J shed 2 bases, and the junction held 17 bases outside the gene matches. CDR3 length equals 20 residues. Germline V gene data show CDR1 as MGHRA and CDR2 as YSYEKL. The CDR3 coding sequence is TGCGCCAGCAGCCTGTTTTTGGTGAAGGGGGCCCAAACTGGGGCCAACGTCCTGACTTTC. Translation: CASSLFLVKGAQTGANVLTF.

The genes are TRBV19 and TRBJ2-3; D might be TRBD2 (7 bases). The CDR3 spans 17 residues. CDR1 LNHDA and CDR2 SQIVND come from the germline V gene (reference sequence). V lost 5 bases, J lost 2 bases, and 20 bases lay in between. CDR3 sequence: CASSPLGLGGNTDTQYF. For the CDR3, the DNA is TGTGCCAGTAGTCCTCTTGGACTAGGGGGTAACACAGATACGCAGTATTTT.

The chain links TRBV29-1 to TRBJ2-2, with 8 bases lining up with TRBD1. The CDR3 totals 14 residues. Germline values: CDR1 SQVTM, CDR2 ANQGSEA. V was clipped by 7 bases and J by 2 bases; unmatched bases: 6. CDR3: CSAGTGVNTGELFF. In DNA, the CDR3 is TGCAGCGCCGGGACAGGAGTTAACACCGGGGAGCTGTTTTTT.

V usage is TRBV9 and J usage is TRBJ2-1, with D perhaps TRBD2 (6 bases). Germline V gene lookup returns CDR1 SGDLS and CDR2 YYNGEE. The CDR3 has 17 residues. V lost 0 bases and J 0 bases, leaving 13 bases between the germline ends. The CDR3 region is CASSVDGGMSSYNEQFF. The DNA of the CDR3 is TGTGCCAGCAGCGTAGATGGCGGGATGAGCTCCTACAATGAGCAGTTCTTC.